This T cell receptor beta chain is from a study of PD-1 blockade in classical Hodgkin lymphoma. Study background: With a 2-week interval, patients received intravenous nivolumab at 3 mg/kg.

The time point denotes: cycle 4 day 1 (C4D1), after less than seven weeks of nivolumab. There was relapse after autologous stem cell transplantation in every patient, and there was variation in brentuximab vedotin exposure. Measured with immunoSEQ multiplex PCR; TCRdb has only the in-frame clones, and not every one. In the table there are some 90,000 clones, more than 70% of which are singletons. The V gene's germline CDR1 is MDHEN and CDR2 SYDVKM. CDR3 length: 15 amino acids. After removal of 5 bases from V and 5 bases from J, the junction contained 6 bases not matched to a gene. Concerning this clone: What it binds is unknown.

Study-wide results and limits: Newly diagnosed patients were said to have less baseline TCR diversity than healthy donors did. Whereas CD4+ TCR diversity had risen significantly by C4D1, CD8+ TCR diversity had not. Complete responders entered with baseline diversity on par with newly diagnosed patients, the results showed.

The origin of this receptor is a human donor with classical Hodgkin lymphoma. V and J are TRBV28 and TRBJ2-1; 10 positions match TRBD2. The material was peripheral blood mononuclear cells (PBMCs), obtained before the fourth cycle of nivolumab. The CDR3 DNA reads TGTGCCAGCAGTGGGGCTAGCGGGAGAAACAATGAGCAGTTCTTC. This codes for CASSGASGRNNEQFF.